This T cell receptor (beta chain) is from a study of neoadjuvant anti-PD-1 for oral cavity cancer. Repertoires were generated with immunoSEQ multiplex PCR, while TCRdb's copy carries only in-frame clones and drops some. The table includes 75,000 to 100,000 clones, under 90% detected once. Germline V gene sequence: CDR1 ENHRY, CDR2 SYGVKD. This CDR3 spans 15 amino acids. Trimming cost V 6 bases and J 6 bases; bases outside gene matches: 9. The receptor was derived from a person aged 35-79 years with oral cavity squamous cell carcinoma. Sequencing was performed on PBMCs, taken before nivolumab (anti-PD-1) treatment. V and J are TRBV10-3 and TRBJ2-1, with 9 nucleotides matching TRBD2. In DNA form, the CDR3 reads TGTGCCATCAGCGATAGCGGGAGAGGGTTCAATGAGCAGTTCTTC. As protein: CAISDSGRGFNEQFF.